Below, 15 T cell receptor beta chains from the same sample are listed, as sequenced in a study of shared clonotypes between healthy human individuals. Assay used: immunoSEQ multiplex PCR; TCRdb lists only in-frame clones, some missing. The data show under 1,100,000 clones, with 65% to 75% seen just once and approximately 1.5% held by the top ten. Input material: memory CD4+ T cells sorted from blood. As for subset: CD45RA-negative fraction. Source of these receptors: a man in his late teens or twenties in good health.

The CDR3 reads CASSLSVHVMNTEAFF. The CDR3 DNA sequence: TGTGCCAGCAGTTTATCGGTACACGTGATGAACACTGAAGCTTTCTTT. The chain is built from TRBV27 and TRBJ1-1; D ambiguous. There are 16 residues in the CDR3. Germline V gene data show CDR1 as MNHEY and CDR2 as SMNVEV (reference sequence). Deletions cut 0 bases from V and 0 bases from J, with 11 bases between.

The chain is built from TRBV10-3 and TRBJ2-2; possibly TRBD1 for D (7 bases). Germline lookup yields CDR1 ENHRY and CDR2 SYGVKD. The CDR3 loop spans 15 amino acids. V was shortened by 11 bases and J by 3 bases, with 19 bases between the two germline ends. The CDR3 nucleotides read TGTGCCGCCAGGAGGGAACAGGGGCACACCGGGGAGCTGTTTTTT. This codes for CAARREQGHTGELFF.

This clone has more than one count but fewer than ten. The genes are TRBV9 and TRBJ1-2; no clear D gene. Per germline, CDR1 SGDLS and CDR2 YYNGEE. This CDR3 comprises 15 residues. The germline V and J ends were trimmed by 4 bases and 4 bases, with 17 bases remaining between them. The CDR3 sequence is CASSPNLRDPYGYTF. The CDR3 nucleotides are TGTGCCAGCAGCCCCAACCTTCGCGACCCCTATGGCTACACCTTC.

Regarding this clone: Given a much more abundant clone one base away, this may be a read error. The chain joins TRBV5-6 to TRBJ1-1, with unresolved D. Germline V CDR1 and CDR2: SGHDT, YYEEEE. The CDR3 runs to 11 residues. V was shortened by 4 bases and J by 2 bases, with 3 bases between the two germline ends. CDR3 residues: CASSQNTEAFF. The CDR3 DNA reads as TGTGCCAGCAGCCAAAACACTGAAGCTTTCTTT.

This chain joins TRBV28 and TRBJ1-1; the D is unclear. V was trimmed by 7 bases and J by 0 bases, leaving 18 bases between them. This CDR3 has 16 residues. Germline V gives CDR1 MDHEN, CDR2 SYDVKM. CDR3 coding DNA: TGTGCCAGCACATCGGGGTTTGGCAGAATGAACACTGAAGCTTTCTTT. This codes for CASTSGFGRMNTEAFF.

The V gene is TRBV7-8, the J gene TRBJ1-5, with TRBD1 as a possible D gene (5 bases). This CDR3 comprises 17 residues. Germline CDR1 SGHVS, CDR2 FQNEAQ. V was pared by 6 bases and J by 3 bases, with 21 bases between. The CDR3 nucleotides are TGTGCCAGCAGTCGTACCCTCGACAGAAAGAACAATCAGCCCCAGCATTTT. This encodes CASSRTLDRKNNQPQHF. Full variable domain (rest looked up from reference TRBV7-8 and TRBJ1-5): GAGVSQSPRYKVAKRGQDVALRCDPISGHVSLFWYQQALGQGPEFLTYFQNEAQLDKSGLPSDRFFAERPEGSVSTLKIQRTQQEDSAVYLCASSRTLDRKNNQPQHFGDGTRLSIL.

The chain recombines TRBV5-4 with TRBJ1-6; D is possibly TRBD1 (5 bases). CDR1 and CDR2 (germline): SGHNT, YYREEE (reference sequence). The CDR3 length is 15 residues. The ends were cut back, 4 bases at V and 8 bases at J, with 16 bases in the middle. The CDR3 DNA reads as TGTGCCAGCAGCCCCAAAAGCGGGGGATATTCACCCCTCCACTTT. It specifies CASSPKSGGYSPLHF.

This sequence joins TRBV10-2 and TRBJ2-3; 9 nucleotides match TRBD2. The length of the CDR3 is 15 residues. V lost 6 bases to trimming and J lost 2 bases; unmatched junction nucleotides: 6. Per germline, CDR1 WSHSY and CDR2 SAAADI. CDR3: CASRVAGGFTDTQYF. CDR3 sequence (DNA): TGCGCCAGCAGGGTGGCGGGGGGGTTCACAGATACGCAGTATTTT.

V is TRBV2 and J is TRBJ1-4; D may be TRBD1 (6 bases). This CDR3 is 14 amino acids long. CDR1 and CDR2 from the germline V gene are SNHLY and FYNNEI. The V end lost 7 bases, the J end lost 3 bases, and 12 bases lay between the germline ends. In DNA form, the CDR3 reads TGTGCCAGCATCGGGGACACCGCTAATGAAAAACTGTTTTTT. Its protein is CASIGDTANEKLFF.

The V call is TRBV28, the J call TRBJ2-5; 8 bases are a match to TRBD2. CDR1 is MDHEN and CDR2 is SYDVKM in the germline V gene. The CDR3 totals 15 residues. The V and J ends lost 3 bases and 5 bases, in that order; junction bases with no gene match: 8. The CDR3 coding sequence is TGTGCCAGCAGTTTCGGGGGGGCCGATCGTGAGACCCAGTACTTC. Translated: CASSFGGADRETQYF.

V gene TRBV4-1 combines with J gene TRBJ2-1, with TRBD2 matching 7 bases. Trimming cost V 3 bases and J 9 bases; bases outside gene matches: 14. This CDR3 is built from 16 residues. Germline V gene lookup returns CDR1 MGHRA and CDR2 YSYEKL. CDR3 DNA: TGCGCCAGCAGCCAGGCGGGTGGCGGGAGTCGAAGTGAGCAGTTCTTC. This gives the protein CASSQAGGGSRSEQFF.

V and J are TRBV5-4 and TRBJ1-1; 7 positions agree with TRBD1. J lost 10 bases, V lost 3 bases, and 9 bases had no gene match. The CDR3 totals 13 residues. The V gene's germline CDR1 is SGHNT and CDR2 YYREEE (reference sequence). CDR3 in amino acids: CASSSQGPLGAFF. DNA for the CDR3: TGTGCCAGCAGCTCACAGGGGCCCCTAGGAGCTTTCTTT.

The chain employs TRBV5-4 and TRBJ2-7; 7 positions match TRBD1. J lost 2 bases, V lost 5 bases, and 19 bases had no gene match. The CDR3 has 18 residues. CDR1 and CDR2 (germline): SGHNT, YYREEE (reference sequence). The CDR3 spells CASSSSGRGMSRPYEQYF. The CDR3 DNA sequence: TGTGCCAGCAGTTCGTCGGGCAGGGGGATGAGTCGACCCTACGAGCAGTACTTC.

This chain connects TRBV19 to TRBJ1-5, with 7 positions matching TRBD1. Per germline, CDR1 LNHDA and CDR2 SQIVND (reference sequence). V shed 4 bases, J shed 4 bases, and the junction held 7 bases outside the gene matches. The CDR3 is 15 residues long. The CDR3 DNA sequence: TGTGCCAGTAGTAACCGGGACAGAGATAATCAGCCCCAGCATTTT. Residues: CASSNRDRDNQPQHF.

This clone was seen a few times. This chain uses TRBV7-9 with TRBJ1-5, with 7 bases identical to TRBD1. The V segment lost 1 base and the J segment 2 bases; nucleotides outside the gene matches: 5. CDR1 SEHNR and CDR2 FQNEAQ come from the germline V gene (reference sequence). This CDR3 has 16 residues. CDR3 nucleotide sequence: TGTGCCAGCAGCTTAGATCACAGGGGACGCAATCAGCCCCAGCATTTT. Translating it yields CASSLDHRGRNQPQHF.